Reported below is one T cell receptor (beta chain). Cohorts were based on clinical histories the participants reported. Trimming pared 2 bases from V and 4 bases from J, leaving 9 bases between. Germline V gene sequence: CDR1 GTSNPN, CDR2 SVGIG (reference sequence). This CDR3 spans 13 amino acids. This sample stems from a study of blood T cell repertoires in COVID-19. Study-wide background: Material from acute and convalescent COVID-19 was sourced from the United States, Italy and Spain.

The method was immunoSEQ multiplex PCR; TCRdb's version includes in-frame clones alone and lacks a portion of them. The sample shows 90,000 to 120,000 clones, approximately 86% of them seen only once. Material for sequencing was PBMCs or T cells enriched from blood (not recorded which). The TCR sequence derives from a woman aged 45-65 years who had recovered from COVID-19. The chain is built from TRBV30 and TRBJ1-3; possible D gene TRBD1, 5 bases. The CDR3 DNA reads TGTGCCTGGAGTTCAGGGCTCGGAAACACCATATATTTT. Protein: CAWSSGLGNTIYF.